This T cell receptor beta chain was observed in a study of blood T cell repertoires in COVID-19. Study-wide context: In each case, the material was cDNA or gDNA derived from T cells, B-cell-depleted T cells, or PBMCs.

V lost 5 bases, J lost 3 bases, and 5 bases stayed unmatched. CDR3 length: 15 residues. CDR1 SGHTA and CDR2 FQGNSA come from the germline V gene. The protocol was immunoSEQ multiplex PCR, while the TCRdb copy is restricted to in-frame clones and leaves out a portion. The sample lists roughly 290,000 clones; roughly 90% were seen once. The sequencing input was peripheral blood. This rearrangement joins TRBV7-2 to TRBJ1-2, with 11 bases identical to TRBD1. This TCR was recovered from a woman under 40 with COVID-19, enrolled during active disease. This CDR3 reads CASSKGQGADYGYTF. In DNA, the CDR3 is TGTGCCAGCAGCAAAGGACAGGGGGCGGACTATGGCTACACCTTC.